This T cell receptor beta chain stems from a study of cytomegalovirus exposure and HLA in healthy donors. V lost 0 bases and J 7 bases, leaving 13 bases between the germline ends. Germline lookup yields CDR1 GTSNPN and CDR2 SVGIG (reference sequence). This CDR3 contains 14 residues. Primers: 60 Vbeta forward and 13 Jbeta reverse. Sequencing was performed with immunoSEQ multiplex PCR; in TCRdb, only in-frame clones are kept and a portion is missing. The table has around 150,000 clones, about 80% seen once. Material: PBMCs. This clonotype was obtained from a man in his forties in good health and CMV-seropositive. V and J are TRBV30 and TRBJ2-1, with D perhaps matching TRBD2 (5 bases). This CDR3 is CAWSVSGLMNEQFF. The CDR3 nucleotides read TGTGCCTGGAGTGTCAGCGGACTTATGAATGAGCAGTTCTTC.